These 11 T cell receptor beta chains share one sample of origin, sequenced in a study of OX40 agonist ivuxolimab in advanced cancers. Sequenced by immunoSEQ multiplex PCR; TCRdb stores in-frame clones only, minus some. The table lists some 90,000 clones, about 93% of them singletons, with 1.1% in the top ten. Sequenced material: CD4+ or CD8+ T cells sorted from blood, taken in a trial of the OX40 agonist ivuxolimab. Every receptor here comes from an adult with an advanced solid tumor such as melanoma, head and neck, liver or kidney cancer.

The chain is built from TRBV6-5 and TRBJ1-3; D call uncertain. V dropped 2 bases and J dropped 2 bases, with 10 bases sitting between them. The CDR3 sequence is 15 residues long. The germline V gene encodes CDR1 MNHEY and CDR2 SVGAGI. The CDR3 here is CASSYAAGPGNTIYF. In DNA form, the CDR3 reads TGTGCCAGCAGTTACGCTGCCGGACCTGGAAACACCATATATTTT.

The rearrangement links TRBV11-2 to TRBJ2-5; 8 nucleotides line up with TRBD2. CDR3 length: 17 residues. Looked up from germline, CDR1 is SGHAT and CDR2 is FQNNGV. The V and J ends lost 1 base and 5 bases, in that order; junction bases with no gene match: 12. As DNA, the CDR3 is TGTGCCAGCAGCTTAGGGTCGGGACTAGGTCCCGGGGAGACCCAGTACTTC. Its protein is CASSLGSGLGPGETQYF.

The rearrangement links TRBV28 to TRBJ1-1, with D maybe TRBD1 (6 bases). The germline V gene has CDR1 MDHEN and CDR2 SYDVKM. The CDR3 is made up of 13 amino acids. The germline V and J ends were trimmed by 8 bases and 2 bases, with 12 bases remaining between them. CDR3 in DNA: TGTGCCAGCGGGGGGGGGCGTAACACTGAAGCTTTCTTT. It translates to CASGGGRNTEAFF.

The chain is built from TRBV18 and TRBJ1-1; D gene uncertain. The CDR3 contains 15 residues. Trimming left V 5 bases short and J 0 bases short, with 13 bases between. Germline loops: CDR1 KGHSH, CDR2 LQKENI. CDR3 nucleotide sequence: TGTGCCAGCTCAAACAGAGAAATCATGAACACTGAAGCTTTCTTT. As protein: CASSNREIMNTEAFF.

This clone was counted only a few times. The genes are TRBV7-9 and TRBJ1-5; perhaps TRBD1 as D (6 bases). Germline V lookup: CDR1 SEHNR, CDR2 FQNEAQ (reference sequence). The CDR3 runs to 16 residues. V lost 1 base, J lost 2 bases, and 12 bases lay in between. In nucleotides, the CDR3 is TGTGCCAGCAGCTTAGGACCGACAGGTGGCAATCAGCCCCAGCATTTT. Its protein is CASSLGPTGGNQPQHF.

This rearrangement joins TRBV4-1 to TRBJ1-3; maybe TRBD1 (5 bases). The germline V and J ends were trimmed by 10 bases and 0 bases, with 19 bases remaining between them. Germline values: CDR1 MGHRA, CDR2 YSYEKL. The CDR3 extends over 16 amino acids. This CDR3 is CATTRDPSGSGNTIYF. Written as DNA, the CDR3 is TGCGCCACCACCCGGGACCCGTCGGGCTCTGGAAACACCATATATTTT.

The V gene is TRBV18, the J gene TRBJ2-3; D may be TRBD1 or TRBD2 (7 bases each). The CDR3 sequence is 15 residues long. V was trimmed by 0 bases and J by 6 bases, leaving 13 bases between them. The germline V gene has CDR1 KGHSH and CDR2 LQKENI. The CDR3 nucleotides are TGTGCCAGCTCACCACCGACTAGCAGGGGGGATACGCAGTATTTT. Protein: CASSPPTSRGDTQYF.

The chain combines TRBV6-6 with TRBJ2-1; D remains unclear. V was pared by 2 bases and J by 5 bases, with 7 bases between. This CDR3 has 13 residues. CDR1 MNHNY and CDR2 SVGAGI come from the germline V gene (reference sequence). This CDR3 is CASSYLRDNEQFF. Written as DNA, the CDR3 is TGTGCCAGCAGTTACCTACGAGACAATGAGCAGTTCTTC.

V is TRBV6-5 and J is TRBJ2-7, with TRBD2 matching 8 bases. Losses at the gene ends were 6 bases for V and 11 bases for J; bases not matched to a gene: 12. This CDR3 contains 13 residues. The germline V gene encodes CDR1 MNHEY and CDR2 SVGAGI. CDR3 nucleotide sequence: TGTGCCAGCAGACCCGGGGGGGAGGGTTTGGAGTACTTC. This encodes CASRPGGEGLEYF.

The chain has TRBV5-8 and TRBJ2-1; possible D gene TRBD2, 6 bases. V lost 1 base and J lost 1, with 9 bases in between. This CDR3 is built from 15 residues. The V gene's germline CDR1 is SGHTS and CDR2 YDEGEE. CDR3 loop: CASSLPGLSYNEQFF. CDR3 nucleotide sequence: TGTGCCAGCAGCTTGCCGGGACTTTCCTACAATGAGCAGTTCTTC.

In this sample, this clone turned up a few times. J is TRBJ2-3 and V is TRBV9; D not certain. The CDR3 has 17 amino acids. Trimming left V 4 bases short and J 0 bases short, with 18 bases between. The germline V gene has CDR1 SGDLS and CDR2 YYNGEE. CDR3 amino acids: CASSPTGVSTSTDTQYF. The CDR3 DNA sequence: TGTGCCAGCAGCCCCACCGGTGTATCGACTAGCACAGATACGCAGTATTTT.